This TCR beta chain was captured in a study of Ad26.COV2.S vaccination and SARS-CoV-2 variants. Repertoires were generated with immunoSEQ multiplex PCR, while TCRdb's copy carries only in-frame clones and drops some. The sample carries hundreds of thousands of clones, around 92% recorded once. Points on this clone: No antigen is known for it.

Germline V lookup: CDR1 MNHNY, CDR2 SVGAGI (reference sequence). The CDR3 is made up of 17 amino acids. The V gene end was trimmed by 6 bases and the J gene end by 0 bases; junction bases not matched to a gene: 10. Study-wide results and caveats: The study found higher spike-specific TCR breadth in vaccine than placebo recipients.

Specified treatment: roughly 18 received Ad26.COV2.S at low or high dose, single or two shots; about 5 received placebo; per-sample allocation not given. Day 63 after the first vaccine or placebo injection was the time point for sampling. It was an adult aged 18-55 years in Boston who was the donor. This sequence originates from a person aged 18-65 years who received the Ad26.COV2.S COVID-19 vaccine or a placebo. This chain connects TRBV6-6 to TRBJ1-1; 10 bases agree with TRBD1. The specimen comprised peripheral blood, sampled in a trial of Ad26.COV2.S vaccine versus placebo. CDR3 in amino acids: CASRRQGAHWVNTEAFF. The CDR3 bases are TGTGCCAGCAGGCGACAGGGGGCGCATTGGGTGAACACTGAAGCTTTCTTT.